Below, 28 T cell receptor beta chains from the same sample are listed, as sequenced in a study of spatial heterogeneity in lung cancer. Via MiXCR, TCRdb re-called the 5' RACE reads, giving one row per CDR3 protein. The data contain about 9,400 distinct CDR3 sequences, 6% to 7% of them seen just once; the ten biggest clones take up 10%. No antigen has been identified for these receptors. Broader study findings: Intratumoral expanded alpha and beta TCR counts were found to track tumor mutation counts.

This sample's time point: sample taken at primary tumor resection. The starting material was lung tumor tissue, obtained at surgery. These receptors all stem from a male donor with early-stage non-small cell lung cancer.

This clonotype was found many times. The chain links TRBV5-6 to TRBJ2-5, with 7 bases that match TRBD2. CDR3 length equals 14 residues. The trim removed 5 bases at V and 2 bases at J, leaving 6 bases unmatched. Germline-derived CDR1 and CDR2 are SGHDT and YYEEEE. The CDR3 DNA sequence: TGTGCCAGCAGTTCCCCTAGCGGTCAAGAGACCCAGTACTTC. Translated: CASSSPSGQETQYF.

In this sample, this clonotype turned up many times. This sequence joins TRBV20-1 and TRBJ2-1; the D is unclear. V dropped 5 bases and J dropped 11 bases, with 22 bases sitting between them. The germline V gene encodes CDR1 DFQATT and CDR2 SNEGSKA (reference sequence). CDR3 length: 14 residues. CDR3 region: CSAGDWTYSLQQFF. CDR3 nucleotides: TGCAGTGCTGGGGATTGGACGTACTCCCTCCAGCAGTTCTTC.

This clonotype was observed many times. The chain uses TRBV6-5 and TRBJ1-3; no definite D call. V was trimmed by 7 bases and J by 3 bases, leaving 4 bases between them. Germline assignment: CDR1 MNHEY and CDR2 SVGAGI. The length of the CDR3 is 11 residues. CDR3 amino acids: CASNHGNTIYF. In DNA form, the CDR3 reads TGTGCCAGCAACCATGGAAACACCATATATTTT.

This clonotype appeared many times. The genes are TRBV28 and TRBJ1-1; D perhaps matches TRBD1 (6 bases). Germline CDR1 and CDR2: MDHEN and SYDVKM. With 4 bases removed from V and 10 bases from J, the gap between germline ends came to 22 bases. This CDR3 is 15 amino acids long. CDR3 DNA sequence: TGTGCCAGCAGTTCGACGGGGGCGGCTCGAAAAGGAGCTTTCTTT. This sequence encodes CASSSTGAARKGAFF.

V and J are TRBV9 and TRBJ2-3, with no clear D. Germline lookup yields CDR1 SGDLS and CDR2 YYNGEE. V lost 4 bases to trimming and J lost 3 bases, with 15 bases between them. This CDR3 comprises 15 residues. CDR3 sequence (DNA): TGTGCCAGCAGCCCCCATCCCGCCACGACAGATACGCAGTATTTT. Amino acid sequence: CASSPHPATTDTQYF. The variable domain in full, completed from reference TRBV9 and TRBJ2-3, reads DSGVTQTPKHLITATGQRVTLRCSPRSGDLSVYWYQQSLDQGLQFLIQYYNGEERAKGNILERFSAQQFPDLHSELNLSSLELGDSALYFCASSPHPATTDTQYFGPGTRLTVL.

This clonotype was found many times. This chain connects TRBV20-1 to TRBJ1-4; TRBD1 aligns across 7 bases. The trim removed 1 base at V and 8 bases at J, leaving 13 bases unmatched. The CDR3 contains 16 residues. Germline V gene sequence: CDR1 DFQATT, CDR2 SNEGSKA (reference sequence). Here the CDR3 reads CSARALGGAGGEKLFF. The CDR3 region has the DNA TGCAGTGCTAGAGCTTTAGGGGGCGCAGGAGGAGAAAAACTGTTTTTT.

By share of the sample, this clonotype is medium-sized. The genes are TRBV27 and TRBJ2-2; tentatively, D is TRBD2 (5 bases). This CDR3 has 15 amino acids. The germline V and J ends were trimmed by 3 bases and 4 bases, with 12 bases remaining between them. CDR1 is MNHEY and CDR2 is SMNVEV in the germline V gene (reference sequence). The CDR3 DNA reads as TGTGCCAGCAGTTTTAGCTGGGCGGGCACCGGGGAGCTGTTTTTT. Its translation: CASSFSWAGTGELFF.

This clonotype has just one count. V gene TRBV12-3 or TRBV12-4 combines with J gene TRBJ2-3; 9 positions match TRBD2. The CDR3 sequence is 14 residues long. V lost 8 bases to trimming and J lost 4 bases; unmatched junction nucleotides: 7. The CDR3 spells CASLMTSGSDTQYF. As DNA, the CDR3 is TGTGCCAGCTTGATGACTAGCGGTTCAGATACGCAGTATTTT.

The table lists this clonotype with many counts. The chain joins TRBV28 to TRBJ1-2; D ambiguous. CDR3 size: 12 residues. Trimming cost V 11 bases and J 0 bases, with 10 bases left between them. Germline V CDR1 and CDR2: MDHEN, SYDVKM. The CDR3 protein is CASRITNYGYTF. DNA for the CDR3: TGTGCCTCCAGGATCACTAACTATGGCTACACCTTC.

This clonotype was counted many times. The chain couples TRBV6-5 to TRBJ2-3; D unclear. Germline V gene data show CDR1 as MNHEY and CDR2 as SVGAGI. Between the trimmed V and J ends, which lost 3 bases and 2 bases, there was a span of 12 bases. This CDR3 spans 15 amino acids. CDR3 coding DNA: TGTGCCAGCAGTTATGATCGGAAAATCACAGATACGCAGTATTTT. Protein product: CASSYDRKITDTQYF.

This clonotype was seen ten or more times. This sequence joins TRBV6-5 and TRBJ1-1; 7 nucleotides match TRBD1. The V and J ends lost 5 bases and 11 bases, in that order; junction bases with no gene match: 11. The germline CDR1 and CDR2 sequences are MNHEY and SVGAGI. This CDR3 has 13 residues. The CDR3 is CASSILLGQRAFF. CDR3 nucleotide sequence: TGTGCCAGCAGTATTCTGCTGGGACAGAGGGCTTTCTTT.

The J gene is TRBJ1-1, the V gene TRBV6-6; D ambiguous. Trimming removed 5 bases from V and 2 bases from J, with 6 bases in between. The germline V gene has CDR1 MNHNY and CDR2 SVGAGI (reference sequence). The CDR3 is 12 amino acids. The CDR3 loop reads CASSPGNTEAFF. The CDR3 nucleotides read TGTGCCAGCAGTCCCGGAAACACTGAAGCTTTCTTT.

This clonotype was seen at least ten times. V and J are TRBV6-1 and TRBJ2-2; 7 bases agree with TRBD2. This CDR3 contains 17 residues. The J segment lost 3 bases and the V segment lost 1 base, leaving 8 bases of the junction unmatched. From germline, CDR1 is MNHNS and CDR2 SASEGT. CDR3 coding DNA: TGTGCCAGCAGTGAAGGTCGTGGGGGGAGGGACACCGGGGAGCTGTTTTTT. Its protein is CASSEGRGGRDTGELFF.

This clonotype was seen many times. V and J are TRBV3-1 and TRBJ1-2; TRBD1 aligns across 7 bases. Germline lookup yields CDR1 LGHDT and CDR2 YNNKEL (reference sequence). There are 15 residues in the CDR3. With 4 bases clipped from V and 7 bases from J, the junction kept 12 bases outside the gene matches. The CDR3 sequence: CASSLDRVRGGGYTF. CDR3 nucleotide sequence: TGTGCCAGCAGCCTTGACAGGGTCCGAGGCGGTGGCTACACCTTC.

This clonotype has a count of ten or more. This chain joins TRBV10-3 and TRBJ1-3; TRBD1 matches 7 bases. The V segment lost 5 bases and the J segment 0 bases; nucleotides outside the gene matches: 13. Germline lookup yields CDR1 ENHRY and CDR2 SYGVKD. The CDR3 is made up of 18 amino acids. For the CDR3, the DNA is TGTGCCATCAGTCAGACAGGGACAACCGGCTACTCTGGAAACACCATATATTTT. This encodes CAISQTGTTGYSGNTIYF.

Relative to its sample, this clonotype is medium-sized (0.01 to 0.1%). Compared with germline, one end of the junction differs, possibly owing to a read error. J is TRBJ1-2 and V is TRBV6-2 or TRBV6-3, with D maybe TRBD1 (6 bases). The V gene's germline CDR1 is MNHEY and CDR2 SVGEGT. This CDR3 is built from 14 residues. The CDR3 is CASSNSQGGYGYTF. The CDR3 nucleotides are TGTGCCAGCAGTAACTCACAGGGAGGCTATGGCTACACCTTC.

The chain carries TRBV20-1 and TRBJ2-7; unclear D gene. The CDR3 is made up of 13 amino acids. Germline V gives CDR1 DFQATT, CDR2 SNEGSKA (reference sequence). With 3 bases removed from V and 2 bases from J, the gap between germline ends came to 11 bases. CDR3 amino acids: CSASSPRAYEQYF. The CDR3 DNA follows: TGCAGTGCTAGTTCACCTAGGGCCTACGAGCAGTACTTC.

In this sample, this clonotype turned up once. The CDR3 is CASFPSGTGDGNEQFF. CDR3 coding DNA: TGCGCCAGCTTCCCGTCCGGGACAGGGGATGGCAATGAGCAGTTCTTC. The V call is TRBV5-1, the J call TRBJ2-1; 10 bases are a match to TRBD1. V lost 7 bases and J lost 6; bases outside the gene matches: 13. The CDR3 loop spans 16 amino acids. CDR1 is SGHRS and CDR2 is YFSETQ in the germline V gene.

This clonotype showed up many times. This chain joins TRBV10-3 and TRBJ2-6; D is unresolved. The CDR3 consists of 14 residues. The germline V and J ends were trimmed by 11 bases and 0 bases, with 11 bases remaining between them. Germline-derived CDR1 and CDR2 are ENHRY and SYGVKD. CDR3 sequence: CAARPSSGANVLTF. The CDR3 DNA follows: TGTGCCGCTAGACCGTCCTCTGGGGCCAACGTCCTGACTTTC.

This clonotype was observed many times. The chain couples TRBV18 to TRBJ2-2; 14 bases are shared with TRBD2. V gave up 3 bases and J gave up 5 bases; unmatched junction bases: 2. The germline CDR1 and CDR2 sequences are KGHSH and LQKENI. The CDR3 loop spans 16 amino acids. This CDR3 is CASSPGLAGETGELFF. Here the CDR3 DNA reads TGTGCCAGCTCACCGGGACTAGCGGGAGAGACCGGGGAGCTGTTTTTT.

In this sample, this clonotype turned up many times. The rearrangement uses TRBV21-1 and TRBJ2-7; the D call of TRBD2 is as the table states it, not checked on the DNA. TRBV21-1 constitutes a pseudogene. The CDR3 spans 11 residues. The CDR3 DNA is TGTGCCAGCAGCCTACCCTCCAGCGGCGCTGTC. It specifies CASSLPSSGAV.

This clonotype was counted ten times or more. The chain joins TRBV18 to TRBJ1-4; D is perhaps TRBD1 (5 bases). Germline lookup yields CDR1 KGHSH and CDR2 LQKENI. This CDR3 has 15 amino acids. V shed 4 bases and J shed 4 bases, with 13 bases lying between them. The CDR3 sequence is CASSHEDRVNEKLFF. CDR3 nucleotides: TGTGCCAGCTCACACGAAGACAGAGTTAATGAAAAACTGTTTTTT.

This clonotype was counted ten times or more. The chain links TRBV9 to TRBJ2-1; 7 nucleotides match TRBD1. The CDR3 spans 13 residues. Unmatched junction bases numbered 7, after V lost 4 bases and J lost 9 bases. Germline V gene data show CDR1 as SGDLS and CDR2 as YYNGEE. The CDR3 bases are TGTGCCAGCAGCTTAAAGACAGGGAGTGAGCAGTTCTTC. Amino acid sequence: CASSLKTGSEQFF. Filled out from reference TRBV9 and TRBJ2-1, the complete variable domain reads DSGVTQTPKHLITATGQRVTLRCSPRSGDLSVYWYQQSLDQGLQFLIQYYNGEERAKGNILERFSAQQFPDLHSELNLSSLELGDSALYFCASSLKTGSEQFFGPGTRLTVL.

This clonotype was found many times. This chain connects TRBV29-1 to TRBJ2-7, with D unresolved. The CDR3 runs 13 residues. Looked up from germline, CDR1 is SQVTM and CDR2 is ANQGSEA. V was clipped by 5 bases and J by 0 bases, with 11 bases between them. In DNA form, the CDR3 reads TGCAGCGTTTCTATAGGGATCTCCTACGAGCAGTACTTC. Its translation: CSVSIGISYEQYF.

This clonotype was detected ten times or more. This chain links TRBV28 with TRBJ2-7, with 9 nucleotides matching TRBD1. J gave up 2 bases and V 5 bases, and 4 bases lay outside the gene matches. The CDR3 is made up of 14 amino acids. CDR1 MDHEN and CDR2 SYDVKM come from the germline V gene. This CDR3 is CASSGWTGAYEQYF. CDR3 nucleotides: TGTGCCAGCAGTGGTTGGACAGGGGCCTACGAGCAGTACTTC. Together with reference TRBV28 and TRBJ2-7, the CDR3 gives the full variable domain: DVKVTQSSRYLVKRTGEKVFLECVQDMDHENMFWYRQDPGLGLRLIYFSYDVKMKEKGDIPEGYSVSREKKERFSLILESASTNQTSMYLCASSGWTGAYEQYFGPGTRLTVT.

There are many counts of this clonotype. The CDR3 end shows no conserved phenylalanine or tryptophan, and so a read error is likely. Because the CDR3's place on the DNA is in doubt, the DNA is left out and the CDR3 is given as listed by TCRdb. The chain couples TRBV20-1 to TRBJ2-7; TRBD1, the table's D call, was not compared with the DNA. Germline lookup yields CDR1 DFQATT and CDR2 SNEGSKA (reference sequence). The CDR3 contains 11 residues when both ends are counted. Here the CDR3 reads CSASYPGGLTI.

In this sample, this clonotype turned up many times. V and J are TRBV20-1 and TRBJ2-2; 7 nucleotides line up with TRBD1. The CDR3 spans 15 residues. Germline V gene data show CDR1 as DFQATT and CDR2 as SNEGSKA (reference sequence). V was pared by 5 bases and J by 2 bases, with 8 bases of the junction left unmatched. As DNA, the CDR3 is TGCAGTGCTCCGGAGACAGGGTTCAACACCGGGGAGCTGTTTTTT. This translates into CSAPETGFNTGELFF.

This clonotype occurred many times. This chain joins TRBV7-2 and TRBJ2-1; no reliable D call. The V gene lost 1 base and the J gene lost 8 bases, with 6 bases spanning the gap. The CDR3 extends over 12 amino acids. Germline loops: CDR1 SGHTA, CDR2 FQGNSA. The CDR3 sequence: CASSLVPYEQFF. The CDR3 region has the DNA TGTGCCAGCAGCTTAGTCCCATATGAGCAGTTCTTC.